This T cell receptor (beta chain) comes out of a study of blood T cell repertoires in COVID-19. Overall study context: PBMCs, B-cell-depleted T cells, or T cells provided the cDNA or gDNA that made up the material.

Germline-derived CDR1 and CDR2 are MGHRA and YSYEKL. V trimming: 0 bases; J trimming: 3 bases; junction bases outside the gene matches: 1. The CDR3 is 14 residues long. The data were produced by immunoSEQ multiplex PCR, yet TCRdb's version contains in-frame clones alone and is incomplete. The sample consists of about 210,000 clones, approximately 86% of them appearing once. Sequencing was done on a sample of peripheral blood. This sequence joins TRBV4-1 and TRBJ2-7; TRBD1 aligns across 8 bases. The TCR was taken from a man in his late teens or twenties with active or convalescent COVID-19. The CDR3 coding sequence is TGCGCCAGCAGCCAAGAACAGGGGGTCTACGAGCAGTACTTC. This encodes CASSQEQGVYEQYF.